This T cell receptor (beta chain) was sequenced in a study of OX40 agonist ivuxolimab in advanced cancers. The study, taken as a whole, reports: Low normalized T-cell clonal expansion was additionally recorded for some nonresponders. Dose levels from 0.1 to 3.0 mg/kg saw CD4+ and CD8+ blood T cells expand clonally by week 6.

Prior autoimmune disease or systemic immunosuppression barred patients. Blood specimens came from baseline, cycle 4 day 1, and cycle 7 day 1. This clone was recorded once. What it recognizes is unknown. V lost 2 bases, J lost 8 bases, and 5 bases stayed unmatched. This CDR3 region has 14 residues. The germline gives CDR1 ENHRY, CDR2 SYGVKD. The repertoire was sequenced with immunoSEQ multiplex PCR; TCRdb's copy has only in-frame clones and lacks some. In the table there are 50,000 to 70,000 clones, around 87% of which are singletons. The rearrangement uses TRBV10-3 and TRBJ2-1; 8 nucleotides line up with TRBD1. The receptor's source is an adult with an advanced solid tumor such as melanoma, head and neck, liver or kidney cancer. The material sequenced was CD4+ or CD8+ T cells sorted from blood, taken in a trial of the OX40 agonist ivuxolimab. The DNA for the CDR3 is TGTGCCATCAGTGAGGGACAGGGAGTGGATGAGCAGTTCTTC. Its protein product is CAISEGQGVDEQFF.